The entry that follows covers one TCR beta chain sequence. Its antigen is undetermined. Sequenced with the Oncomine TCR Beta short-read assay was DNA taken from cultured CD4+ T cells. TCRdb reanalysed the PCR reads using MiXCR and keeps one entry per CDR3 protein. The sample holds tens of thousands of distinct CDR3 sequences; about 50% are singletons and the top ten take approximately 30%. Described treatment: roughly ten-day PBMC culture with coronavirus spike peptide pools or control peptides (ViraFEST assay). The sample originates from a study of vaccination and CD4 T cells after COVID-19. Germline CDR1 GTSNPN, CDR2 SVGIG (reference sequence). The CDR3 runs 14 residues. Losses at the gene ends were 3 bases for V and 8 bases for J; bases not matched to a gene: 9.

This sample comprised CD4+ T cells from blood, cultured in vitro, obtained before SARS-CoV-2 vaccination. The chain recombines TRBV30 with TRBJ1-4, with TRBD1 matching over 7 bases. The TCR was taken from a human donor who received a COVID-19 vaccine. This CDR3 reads CAWRAGTETEKLFF. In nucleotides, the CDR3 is TGTGCCTGGAGAGCCGGGACAGAGACGGAAAAACTGTTTTTT. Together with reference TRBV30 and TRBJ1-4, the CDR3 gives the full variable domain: SQTIHQWPATLVQPVGSPLSLECTVEGTSNPNLYWYRQAAGRGLQLLFYSVGIGQISSEVPQNLSASRPQDRQFILSSKKLLLSDSGFYLCAWRAGTETEKLFFGSGTQLSVL.